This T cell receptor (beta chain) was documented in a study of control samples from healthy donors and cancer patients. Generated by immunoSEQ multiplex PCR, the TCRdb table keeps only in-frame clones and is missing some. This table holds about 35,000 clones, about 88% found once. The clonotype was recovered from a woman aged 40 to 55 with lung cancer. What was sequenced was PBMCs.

The chain's CDR3 is CATSDLYTQYF. CDR3 nucleotides: TGTGCCACCAGTGATTTGTATACGCAGTATTTT. The V call is TRBV24-1, the J call TRBJ2-3; D unclear. This CDR3 is 11 amino acids long. Deletions cut 0 bases from V and 7 bases from J, with 1 base between. Germline CDR1 is KGHDR and CDR2 is SFDVKD.